This is a list of T cell receptor beta chains from one sample in a study of blood T cell repertoires in COVID-19. Generated by immunoSEQ multiplex PCR, the TCRdb table keeps only in-frame clones and is missing some. Of around 200,000 clones in the sample, 85% to 90% were seen once. Material: PBMCs or T cells enriched from blood (not recorded which). These receptors all come from a man aged 25 to 45 who had recovered from COVID-19. The CDR3 runs from the conserved cysteine through the conserved F or W. The D gene is left open where the match is weak. Expanded clones are given a class, and other clones once, few, many or no size at all.

clone_size	j_call	v_call	d_call	cdr3_nt	cdr3_aa
.	TRBJ2-7	TRBV6-5	TRBD2	TGTGCCAGCAGTTATAGTAGCGGGGGCTACGAGCAGTACTTC	CASSYSSGGYEQYF
.	TRBJ1-6	TRBV7-6	.	TGTGCCAGCAGCTTAGGGAGAGGTAATGGTAATTCACCCCTCCACTTT	CASSLGRGNGNSPLHF
.	TRBJ2-2	TRBV18	.	TGTGCCAGCTCACCATATACCGGGGAGCTGTTTTTT	CASSPYTGELFF
.	TRBJ1-4	TRBV7-9	TRBD1	TGTGCCAGCAGCGACAGGGGTCAGGAAAAACTGTTTTTT	CASSDRGQEKLFF
.	TRBJ2-7	TRBV25-1	TRBD1	TGTGCCAGCAGTGATGGACAGGGAGTAGGCGAGCAGTACTTC	CASSDGQGVGEQYF
few	TRBJ2-7	TRBV5-4	.	TGTGCCAGCAGTGAGGCAGGGATCCCCACCTACGAGCAGTACTTC	CASSEAGIPTYEQYF
once	TRBJ1-3	TRBV3-1/TRBV3-2	TRBD1	TGTGCCAGCAGCTCTCCGGGACAGGGAGCCGGAAACACCATATATTTT	CASSSPGQGAGNTIYF
.	TRBJ2-7	TRBV4-3	TRBD2	TGCGCCAGCAGCCAAGTGTGGCTAGCGGGAGTCGAGCAGTACTTC	CASSQVWLAGVEQYF
.	TRBJ2-7	TRBV5-1	TRBD1	TGCGCCAGCAGCAGGGAACAGGGGACCTACGAGCAGTACTTC	CASSREQGTYEQYF
.	TRBJ1-5	TRBV15	.	TGTGCCACCAGCAGTAGCTCCAATAGCAATCAGCCCCAGCATTTT	CATSSSSNSNQPQHF
.	TRBJ1-2	TRBV10-3	.	TGTGCCATCAGTGTAGGGGGGGGCCCCCAAGGAGGCTACACCTTC	CAISVGGGPQGGYTF
.	TRBJ2-5	TRBV24-1	TRBD1	TGTGCCACCTCTGAGGGGGCAATGTACCAAGAGACCCAGTACTTC	CATSEGAMYQETQYF
.	TRBJ1-5	TRBV19	.	TGTGCCAGTAGTAGGGCAGGGTTGAATAGCAATCAGCCCCAGCATTTT	CASSRAGLNSNQPQHF
once	TRBJ1-2	TRBV3-1/TRBV3-2	TRBD1	TGTGCCAGCAGCCAAGATACAGGGACAGGGAAGAGGTATGGCTACACCTTC	CASSQDTGTGKRYGYTF
once	TRBJ2-7	TRBV6-5	.	TGTGCCAGCAGTTACGGAGGGGGCTGGTCCTACGAGCAGTACTTC	CASSYGGGWSYEQYF
.	TRBJ2-6	TRBV5-4	TRBD1	TGTGCCAGCAGCAGGGACAGGGCTGGGGCCAACGTCCTGACTTTC	CASSRDRAGANVLTF
.	TRBJ1-4	TRBV12-3/TRBV12-4	TRBD1	TGTGCCAGCAGTTTAGGAGGGGGCGAAAAACTGTTTTTT	CASSLGGGEKLFF
.	TRBJ2-1	TRBV10-1	.	TGCGCCAGCAGTGCAAACTTAGCTGAGCAGTTCTTC	CASSANLAEQFF
once	TRBJ2-2	TRBV6-1	.	TGTGCCAGCAGTGTACTCAACCCCGGGACATGGAACACCGGGGAGCTGTTTTTT	CASSVLNPGTWNTGELFF
.	TRBJ2-1	TRBV28	TRBD2	TGTGCCAGCAGTAAAATAGCGGGAAATGAGCAGTTCTTC	CASSKIAGNEQFF
.	TRBJ1-3	TRBV9	.	TGTGCCAGCAGCGTAGGGTCGGGTGGAAACACCATATATTTT	CASSVGSGGNTIYF
.	TRBJ2-7	TRBV27	TRBD2	TGTGCCAGCAGGGTACTAGCGGGAGACCCCGAGCAGTACTTC	CASRVLAGDPEQYF
once	TRBJ1-2	TRBV19	.	TGTGCCAGTAGTGCCGGACAGATCCCCAACTATGGCTACACCTTC	CASSAGQIPNYGYTF
.	TRBJ2-1	TRBV19	.	TGTGCCAGTAGCAGGGACAATGAGCAGTTCTTC	CASSRDNEQFF
.	TRBJ1-2	TRBV21-1	.	TGTGCCAGCAGCAAAGAAGCCCTAGTAACAGGGAACTATGGCTACACCTTC	CASSKEALVTGNYGYTF
.	TRBJ2-1	TRBV2	TRBD2	TGTGCCAGCACTAGCGGGAGGGCTATCTACAATGAGCAGTTCTTC	CASTSGRAIYNEQFF
.	TRBJ1-5	TRBV30	.	TGTGCCTGGAGTGTATGGTCTGGACAGACCGTCAATCAGCCCCAGCATTTT	CAWSVWSGQTVNQPQHF